A single sample gave rise to the 6 T cell receptor beta chains below, sequenced in a study of chemoradiotherapy in HPV16-positive cancers (dated by TCRdb to between 2022 and 2023). Libraries were constructed by the immunoSEQ multiplex PCR assay. TCRdb stores this immuneACCESS table with in-frame sequences only. Part of the clones is absent; in the studies checked, under half of the shortfall reflects unresolved V genes, and no reason is known for the rest. This sample comprises approximately 12,000 clones, 75% to 85% of them detected only once. The leading ten clones occupy roughly 2% of the sample. The specimen was obtained from a patient who underwent chemoradiotherapy. The receptors come from a human donor with HPV-associated anogenital cancer.

This chain joins TRBV10-3 and TRBJ2-1; D is perhaps TRBD1 or TRBD2 (5 bases each). From germline, CDR1 is ENHRY and CDR2 SYGVKD. V lost 3 bases to trimming and J lost 7 bases, with 7 bases between them. The CDR3 sequence is 12 residues long. CDR3 protein: CAISEWGNEQFF. As DNA, the CDR3 is TGTGCCATCAGTGAATGGGGGAATGAGCAGTTCTTC.

The J gene is TRBJ2-3, the V gene TRBV13; tentative D call: TRBD1 (5 bases). The V gene's germline CDR1 is PRHDT and CDR2 FYEKMQ (reference sequence). The CDR3 is 15 amino acids. V shed 4 bases and J shed 0 bases, with 11 bases lying between them. The CDR3 DNA follows: TGTGCCAGCAGCTCTAGGACAATGAGCACAGATACGCAGTATTTT. Protein product: CASSSRTMSTDTQYF. Looking up the rest from reference TRBV13 and TRBJ2-3 gives the full variable domain: AAGVIQSPRHLIKEKRETATLKCYPIPRHDTVYWYQQGPGQDPQFLISFYEKMQSDKGSIPDRFSAQQFSDYHSELNMSSLELGDSALYFCASSSRTMSTDTQYFGPGTRLTVL.

This chain uses TRBV4-1 with TRBJ2-1; 11 bases align to TRBD2. CDR1 and CDR2 from the germline V gene are MGHRA and YSYEKL. This CDR3 region has 14 residues. V shed 4 bases and J 9 bases; nucleotides not matched to a gene: 5. The chain's CDR3 is CASSPSGTSGEQFF. In DNA form, the CDR3 reads TGCGCCAGCAGCCCTAGCGGGACTAGCGGTGAGCAGTTCTTC.

The chain employs TRBV9 and TRBJ1-2; D possibly corresponds to TRBD1 (5 bases). Germline assignment: CDR1 SGDLS and CDR2 YYNGEE. Trimming shortened V by 0 bases and J by 2 bases, and 17 bases separated the two germline ends. This CDR3 is built from 17 residues. The CDR3 coding sequence is TGTGCCAGCAGCGTAGATCCCTCCTCGGACACCAACTATGGCTACACCTTC. Protein product: CASSVDPSSDTNYGYTF.

This clone was detected only a few times. The rearrangement joins TRBV27 to TRBJ1-4; TRBD1 matches at 10 bases. The CDR3 has 15 amino acids. V shed 1 base, J shed 4 bases, and the junction held 0 bases outside the gene matches. CDR1 is MNHEY and CDR2 is SMNVEV in the germline V gene (reference sequence). The CDR3 nucleotides read TGTGCCAGCAGTTTATGGACAGGGGGTAATGAAAAACTGTTTTTT. Protein sequence: CASSLWTGGNEKLFF.

This chain links TRBV10-3 with TRBJ2-5; TRBD2 aligns across 11 bases. Germline trimming cut 10 bases from V and 0 bases from J; bases unmatched to any gene: 4. The CDR3 totals 14 residues. Germline V lookup: CDR1 ENHRY, CDR2 SYGVKD. DNA for the CDR3: TGTGCCACCGGACTAGCGGGTGACCAAGAGACCCAGTACTTC. Protein sequence: CATGLAGDQETQYF.